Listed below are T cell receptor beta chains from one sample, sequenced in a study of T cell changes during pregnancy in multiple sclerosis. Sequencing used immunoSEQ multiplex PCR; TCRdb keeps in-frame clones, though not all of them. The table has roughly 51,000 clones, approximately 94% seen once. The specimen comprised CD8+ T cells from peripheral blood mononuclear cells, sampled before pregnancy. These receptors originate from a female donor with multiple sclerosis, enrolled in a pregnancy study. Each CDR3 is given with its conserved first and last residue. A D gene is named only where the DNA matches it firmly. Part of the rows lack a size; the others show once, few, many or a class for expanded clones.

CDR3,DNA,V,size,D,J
CASSDGTSGSGNEQFF,TGTGCCAGCAGTGATGGGACTAGCGGGAGTGGGAATGAGCAGTTCTTC,TRBV6-1,once,TRBD2,TRBJ2-1
CASSLGGAGELFF,TGTGCCAGCAGCTTAGGGGGAGCCGGGGAGCTGTTTTTT,TRBV7-7,-,-,TRBJ2-2
CASSLSRGLGEQYF,TGTGCCAGCAGTTTAAGCAGGGGGCTTGGCGAGCAGTACTTC,TRBV27,-,TRBD1,TRBJ2-7
CASGGLSTTASSGNTIYF,TGTGCCAGCGGAGGACTTTCGACAACTGCTAGCTCTGGAAACACCATATATTTT,TRBV27,-,-,TRBJ1-3
CASSSPVVANTGELFF,TGTGCCAGCAGCTCCCCAGTGGTAGCAAACACCGGGGAGCTGTTTTTT,TRBV7-6,-,-,TRBJ2-2
CASSQDGALNSYEQYF,TGTGCCAGCAGCCAAGATGGAGCTTTGAACTCCTACGAGCAGTACTTC,TRBV4-2,-,-,TRBJ2-7
CAWSVASGGFTEAFF,TGTGCCTGGAGTGTAGCCTCGGGGGGCTTCACTGAAGCTTTCTTT,TRBV30,-,-,TRBJ1-1
CASSSRTSPEPDTQYF,TGTGCCAGCAGTTCCAGGACTAGCCCGGAACCAGATACGCAGTATTTT,TRBV27,-,TRBD2,TRBJ2-3
CASSVFGEQFF,TGTGCCAGCAGCGTATTCGGTGAGCAGTTCTTC,TRBV9,-,-,TRBJ2-1
CASRLDRRKETQYF,TGCGCCAGCAGACTGGACAGACGAAAAGAGACCCAGTACTTC,TRBV5-1,medium-sized,-,TRBJ2-5
CASSQFRHLAGGIYEQYF,TGTGCCAGCAGCCAGTTCCGTCATCTAGCGGGAGGGATCTACGAGCAGTACTTC,TRBV4-2,-,TRBD2,TRBJ2-7
CASSLGLPNILADEQYF,TGTGCCAGCAGTTTAGGGCTACCCAATATCCTAGCCGACGAGCAGTACTTC,TRBV28,-,-,TRBJ2-7
CASSSAVQGTYEQYF,TGTGCCAGCAGCTCAGCGGTCCAGGGGACCTACGAGCAGTACTTC,TRBV5-4,-,-,TRBJ2-7
CASSPGGSFYGYTF,TGTGCCAGCAGTCCTGGTGGCTCCTTCTATGGCTACACCTTC,TRBV27,-,-,TRBJ1-2
CSASRGSEQFF,TGCAGTGCTAGTCGGGGAAGTGAGCAGTTCTTC,TRBV20-1,-,-,TRBJ2-1
CASSSLESGKPSF,TGTGCCAGCAGCTCCCTAGAGAGCGGGAAGCCCTCCTTC,TRBV7-8,-,TRBD2,TRBJ2-7
CASSFLGSQYQETQYF,TGTGCCAGCAGTTTTCTGGGCTCCCAGTACCAAGAGACCCAGTACTTC,TRBV28,-,-,TRBJ2-5
CASSSDRQVYNEQFF,TGTGCCAGCAGTTCCGACAGGCAAGTTTACAATGAGCAGTTCTTC,TRBV6-1,-,-,TRBJ2-1
CASSFNPPSEQYF,TGTGCCAGCAGTTTTAATCCCCCTAGCGAGCAGTACTTC,TRBV27,-,-,TRBJ2-7
CASSLGRTFVYEQYF,TGTGCCAGCAGCTTAGGCAGGACTTTCGTATACGAGCAGTACTTC,TRBV5-8,-,-,TRBJ2-7
CASTPPTGGTEAFF,TGCGCCAGCACCCCACCTACAGGGGGCACTGAAGCTTTCTTT,TRBV5-1,-,TRBD1,TRBJ1-1
CASSLGVGLQPQHF,TGTGCCAGCAGCTTAGGAGTGGGGCTTCAGCCCCAGCATTTT,TRBV7-8,-,-,TRBJ1-5
CASSQDVPGGAGYTF,TGCGCCAGCAGCCAAGATGTCCCGGGAGGGGCTGGCTACACCTTC,TRBV4-1,-,-,TRBJ1-2
CASSLLSGTYEQYF,TGTGCCAGCAGTTTATTGTCAGGGACCTACGAGCAGTACTTC,TRBV27,-,-,TRBJ2-7
CASSPRFTGQGRTDTQYF,TGTGCCAGCAGCCCAAGGTTTACGGGACAGGGACGCACAGATACGCAGTATTTT,TRBV7-6,-,TRBD1,TRBJ2-3
CASSGDSSVGYGYTF,TGTGCCAGCAGCGGGGACAGTTCAGTTGGTTATGGCTACACCTTC,TRBV9,-,TRBD1,TRBJ1-2
CSVDLTGPLYGYTF,TGCAGCGTTGATCTGACAGGACCCCTGTATGGCTACACCTTC,TRBV29-1,-,-,TRBJ1-2
CASSAEMNTEAFF,TGTGCCAGCAGCGCCGAGATGAACACTGAAGCTTTCTTT,TRBV9,-,-,TRBJ1-1
CASSPSRGGTHDEQFF,TGTGCCAGCAGCCCGAGCCGGGGCGGGACCCATGATGAGCAGTTCTTC,TRBV7-3,-,-,TRBJ2-1
CASSLDSSSYNEQFF,TGCGCCAGCAGCTTAGACAGCAGCTCCTACAATGAGCAGTTCTTC,TRBV4-3,-,-,TRBJ2-1
CASSWTSGGQETQYF,TGTGCCAGCAGCTGGACTAGCGGAGGCCAAGAGACCCAGTACTTC,TRBV5-4,-,TRBD2,TRBJ2-5
CAWSETVTGEQYF,TGTGCCTGGAGTGAGACTGTTACGGGAGAGCAGTACTTC,TRBV30,once,-,TRBJ2-7
CASSPGSGEQYF,TGTGCCAGCAGCCCAGGGTCAGGGGAGCAGTACTTC,TRBV13,-,-,TRBJ2-7
CASSSTGGSNQPQHF,TGTGCCAGCAGCTCGACAGGGGGAAGCAATCAGCCCCAGCATTTT,TRBV7-9,-,TRBD1,TRBJ1-5
CASSIWAGERVNQPQHF,TGTGCCAGTAGTATCTGGGCAGGGGAAAGGGTAAATCAGCCCCAGCATTTT,TRBV19,-,-,TRBJ1-5
CASSTSTGFYGYTF,-,TRBV6-6,-,-,TRBJ1-2
CSVPTGKLADTQYF,TGCAGCGTTCCGACAGGGAAGTTGGCAGATACGCAGTATTTT,TRBV29-1,-,TRBD1,TRBJ2-3
CASSTNSGTAYEQYF,TGTGCCAGCAGTACGAACTCCGGGACAGCCTACGAGCAGTACTTC,TRBV28,-,TRBD1,TRBJ2-7
CASTGGANQPQHF,TGTGCCAGCACGGGGGGGGCCAATCAGCCCCAGCATTTT,TRBV27,few,-,TRBJ1-5
CASSLERGGYEQYF,TGTGCCAGCAGTTTAGAGAGGGGAGGCTACGAGCAGTACTTC,TRBV28,-,-,TRBJ2-7
CASGPTGVNTGELFF,TGTGCCAGTGGACCGACAGGGGTCAACACCGGGGAGCTGTTTTTT,TRBV19,-,TRBD1,TRBJ2-2
CASSVDAGLQFF,TGTGCCAGCAGCGTAGACGCGGGACTGCAGTTCTTC,TRBV9,once,-,TRBJ2-1
CASSQTSGSYEQYF,TGCGCCAGCAGCCAGACTAGCGGGAGCTACGAGCAGTACTTC,TRBV4-1,-,TRBD2,TRBJ2-7
CASKLKHYEQYF,TGTGCCAGCAAACTAAAACACTACGAGCAGTACTTC,TRBV6-4,once,-,TRBJ2-7
CASRLTGYGYTF,TGTGCCAGCAGACTGACAGGCTATGGCTACACCTTC,TRBV28,once,-,TRBJ1-2